The present T cell receptor beta chain was sequenced within a study of shared clonotypes between healthy human individuals. V gave up 5 bases and J gave up 0 bases, with 5 bases separating them. This CDR3 comprises 13 residues. CDR1 is MDHEN, CDR2 SYDVKM, per germline. Sorted-subset replicate PCRs used about 0.2 ug of genomic DNA. This amount corresponded to some 32,000 T cell genomes. Sequenced by immunoSEQ multiplex PCR; TCRdb stores in-frame clones only, minus some. Of just over 2,000,000 clones in the sample, 95% were seen once. The sample consisted of naive CD4+ T cells sorted from blood. Stated subset: CD45RA+ positively selected. This chain joins TRBV28 and TRBJ1-5; D not resolved. The receptor was isolated from a man between 18 and 29 years old in good health. The CDR3 nucleotides are TGTGCCAGCAGTAGATATAGCAATCAGCCCCAGCATTTT. This translates into CASSRYSNQPQHF.